The clone carrying this TCR beta chain was detected many times. The antigen is unknown. The record originates from a study of post-analysis software for immune sequencing data. Across the whole study: Included courses were relapsing-remitting and secondary progressive multiple sclerosis; progressive-relapsing multiple sclerosis was also included. Points from the study as a whole: Samples from a shared batch, those prepared together, strongly co-clustered by F measure. Five or six TRBV segments, including TRBV5-6, TRBV5-1 and TRBV20-1, were more frequent in patients than controls. The study found significantly lower normalized Chao1 diversity in multiple sclerosis patients than in controls.

Unique molecular identifiers had been added to the TCR beta cDNA libraries. MiXCR, run by TCRdb on the PCR reads, gives a single entry per CDR3 protein. This sample carries about 170,000 distinct CDR3 sequences, about 30% of them seen once, and the ten largest clones take more than 1.3%. Trimming removed 4 bases from V and 0 bases from J, with 14 bases in between. The CDR3 has 15 residues. The germline gives CDR1 SGDLS, CDR2 YYNGEE. The V gene is TRBV9, the J gene TRBJ2-7, with a weak D call TRBD2 (5 bases). This clonotype originated in a girl aged 10 to 17 with multiple sclerosis. What was sequenced was blood. CDR3 DNA: TGTGCCAGCAGCCCTCAAATTGGGAGCTCCTACGAGCAGTACTTC. Residues: CASSPQIGSSYEQYF.